Shown below are 17 T cell receptor beta chains from a single sample sequenced in a study of regulatory T cells in long-lasting Graves disease. Library construction for TCR beta used iRepertoire HTBI primers and Arm-PCR of CDR3 regions. TCRdb reanalysed the multiplex PCR reads using MiXCR and keeps one entry per CDR3 protein. This sample carries roughly 420,000 distinct CDR3 sequences, about 16% of them seen once, and the ten largest clones take approximately 21%. Time point of the sample: newly diagnosed GD, antithyroid drugs for less than 3 months. PBMC-derived RNA was used for the TCR library. The sequencing here drew on peripheral blood mononuclear cells (PBMCs), taken at new diagnosis, from a patient treated with antithyroid drugs. All receptors come from a female donor with Graves disease.

V and J are TRBV19 and TRBJ2-1; 8 bases map to TRBD2. The CDR3 runs 13 residues. The V gene end was trimmed by 5 bases and the J gene end by 11 bases; junction bases not matched to a gene: 8. Per germline, CDR1 LNHDA and CDR2 SQIVND (reference sequence). In DNA form, the CDR3 reads TGTGCCAGTAGTTCGCCGACTAGCGTAAAGCAGTTCTTC. Translating it yields CASSSPTSVKQFF.

The chain is built from TRBV5-6 and TRBJ1-2; no clear D. Germline V gene lookup returns CDR1 SGHDT and CDR2 YYEEEE. The ends were cut back, 1 base at V and 6 bases at J, with 13 bases in the middle. This CDR3 is built from 14 residues. The CDR3, as DNA: TGTGCCAGCAGCTTGTTAAACCTAGCCCATGGCTACACCTTC. Amino acid sequence: CASSLLNLAHGYTF.

The rearrangement uses TRBV19 and TRBJ2-2; D not certain. The CDR3 runs 12 residues. The germline CDR1 and CDR2 sequences are LNHDA and SQIVND (reference sequence). Trimming removed 6 bases from V and 8 bases from J, with 10 bases in between. CDR3 residues: CASRGQRGELFF. As DNA, the CDR3 is TGTGCCAGTAGGGGCCAGAGGGGGGAGCTGTTTTTT.

The chain recombines TRBV7-9 with TRBJ2-4, with 10 bases matching TRBD1. The V and J ends lost 4 bases and 7 bases, in that order; junction bases with no gene match: 7. The CDR3 spans 15 residues. Germline lookup yields CDR1 SEHNR and CDR2 FQNEAQ (reference sequence). The CDR3 spells CASSSPGQGKNIQYF. CDR3 nucleotide sequence: TGTGCCAGCAGCTCCCCGGGACAGGGGAAGAACATTCAGTACTTC.

This chain joins TRBV7-2 and TRBJ1-5, with TRBD1 matching 11 bases. V shed 5 bases, J shed 3 bases, and the junction held 18 bases outside the gene matches. There are 20 residues in the CDR3. Germline lookup yields CDR1 SGHTA and CDR2 FQGNSA. DNA for the CDR3: TGTGCCAGCAGCGGTAATCGGGACAGGGGGTCCATAGATGACAATCAGCCCCAGCATTTT. As protein: CASSGNRDRGSIDDNQPQHF.

This clonotype has more than one count but fewer than ten. The chain is built from TRBV28 and TRBJ2-2, with D possibly being TRBD2 (7 bases). Germline loops: CDR1 MDHEN, CDR2 SYDVKM. CDR3 size: 16 residues. Trimming took 6 bases from V and 1 from J, leaving 15 bases between them. The CDR3 region is CASRTRGAQNTGELFF. In DNA form, the CDR3 reads TGTGCCAGCAGAACCCGGGGGGCGCAGAACACCGGGGAGCTGTTTTTT.

The table lists this clonotype with many counts. The CDR3 DNA reads as TGTGCCAGCAGTGAGCTCGGGGCCAGGACTGAAGCTTTCTTT. Protein: CASSELGARTEAFF. The genes are TRBV2 and TRBJ1-1; D may be TRBD1 (5 bases). Trimming stripped 3 bases from V and 5 bases from J, with 13 bases between. Germline assignment: CDR1 SNHLY and CDR2 FYNNEI. CDR3 length: 14 amino acids.

This clonotype was seen at least ten times. The chain links TRBV20-1 to TRBJ2-1, with 10 bases that match TRBD1. The CDR3 totals 21 residues. V lost 4 bases, J lost 3 bases, and 24 bases stayed unmatched. Germline assignment: CDR1 DFQATT and CDR2 SNEGSKA (reference sequence). The CDR3: CSATGSSDVKGGTGVYNEQFF. In DNA form, the CDR3 reads TGCAGTGCTACGGGGTCCAGTGACGTTAAAGGGGGGACAGGGGTCTACAATGAGCAGTTCTTC.

This clonotype was seen many times. The gene calls are TRBV5-6 and TRBJ2-5; 10 positions agree with TRBD2. The CDR3 runs 14 residues. Germline trimming cut 2 bases from V and 4 bases from J; bases unmatched to any gene: 2. Germline V gene lookup returns CDR1 SGHDT and CDR2 YYEEEE. The CDR3 DNA reads as TGTGCCAGCAGCTTAAGCGGGGGGGCAGAGACCCAGTACTTC. This gives the protein CASSLSGGAETQYF.

In the case of this clonotype: One base away lies a much larger clone, so this may be a sequencing read error. The V gene is TRBV19, the J gene TRBJ2-1; 10 positions agree with TRBD2. The CDR3 is 18 residues long. Unmatched junction bases numbered 15, after V lost 7 bases and J lost 3 bases. CDR1 LNHDA and CDR2 SQIVND come from the germline V gene (reference sequence). CDR3 DNA sequence: TGTGCCAGTACCCAGGGACCAGCGGGAGGGCCGGACTACAATGAGCAGTTCTTC. Translating it yields CASTQGPAGGPDYNEQFF.

This clonotype was detected many times. The rearrangement uses TRBV14 and TRBJ2-5; D not resolved. The CDR3 is 13 amino acids. V was clipped by 1 base and J by 4 bases, with 7 bases between them. Germline CDR1 SGHDN, CDR2 FVKESK. The CDR3 nucleotides read TGTGCCAGCAGCCAAGCGCGAGGAGAGACCCAGTACTTC. It translates to CASSQARGETQYF.

The V gene is TRBV9, the J gene TRBJ2-7, with 10 bases fitting TRBD1. The germline gives CDR1 SGDLS, CDR2 YYNGEE. J lost 3 bases, V lost 4 bases, and 13 bases had no gene match. CDR3 length: 17 residues. The DNA for the CDR3 is TGTGCCAGCAGCCCCCCCCAGGGGGGGGACAGGGGCTACGAGCAGTACTTC. This translates into CASSPPQGGDRGYEQYF.

In its sample, this clonotype was seen many times. V and J are TRBV29-1 and TRBJ2-5, with D maybe TRBD2 (7 bases). The ends were cut back, 6 bases at V and 5 bases at J, with 13 bases in the middle. CDR1 SQVTM and CDR2 ANQGSEA come from the germline V gene. The CDR3 contains 12 residues. In nucleotides, the CDR3 is TGCAGCGTGAGGGGGGGGTGGGAGACCCAGTACTTC. It encodes CSVRGGWETQYF.

V is TRBV6-4 and J is TRBJ2-2; 10 nucleotides line up with TRBD2. The V gene end was trimmed by 3 bases and the J gene end by 2 bases; junction bases not matched to a gene: 6. The CDR3 consists of 17 residues. From germline, CDR1 is MRHNA and CDR2 SNTAGT. The CDR3 coding sequence is TGTGCCAGCAGTGAAGCTAGCGGGGGCCCCAACACCGGGGAGCTGTTTTTT. It yields the protein CASSEASGGPNTGELFF.

This clonotype was found many times. V usage is TRBV7-9 and J usage is TRBJ2-5; D possibly corresponds to TRBD2 (6 bases). Germline CDR1 SEHNR, CDR2 FQNEAQ (reference sequence). The CDR3 covers 16 residues. The V gene lost 6 bases and the J gene lost 4 bases, with 21 bases spanning the gap. CDR3 DNA sequence: TGTGCCAGCAGTTCTAGACCTCGGGAGTTGGCAGAGACCCAGTACTTC. Translated: CASSSRPRELAETQYF.

This clonotype was seen only a few times. The chain joins TRBV18 to TRBJ1-1; D is undetermined. CDR1 and CDR2 (germline): KGHSH, LQKENI. The CDR3 has 13 amino acids. Trimming took off 1 base at V and 6 bases at J, with 9 bases between the two ends. The CDR3 spells CASSPQLHPEAFF. CDR3 nucleotide sequence: TGTGCCAGCTCACCACAACTACATCCTGAAGCTTTCTTT.

This clonotype was seen ten or more times. The V call is TRBV12-3 or TRBV12-4, the J call TRBJ2-1, with TRBD2 as a possible D gene (6 bases). V was clipped by 5 bases and J by 8 bases, with 19 bases between them. CDR3 size: 15 residues. The CDR3 is CASSHGDFSTDEQFF. As DNA, the CDR3 is TGTGCCAGCAGTCACGGGGACTTTTCTACAGATGAGCAGTTCTTC.